This T cell receptor (beta chain) was sequenced in a study of spatial heterogeneity in lung cancer. Overall study context: Each time, sequencing found more beta-chain sequences than alpha-chain sequences. Across the raw uncorrected reads, a unique TCR and UMI combination was observed, on average, more than ten times.

Time point here: sample taken at primary tumor resection. The study sequenced unsorted whole RNA from tumor, nontumor lung or frozen PBMC. Samples came from roughly 72 TRACERx patients with untreated early-stage lung cancer. V dropped 5 bases and J dropped 2 bases, with 11 bases sitting between them. Per germline, CDR1 DFQATT and CDR2 SNEGSKA (reference sequence). The CDR3 consists of 13 residues. This clonotype was detected only a few times. Individually, TCR cDNA molecules were each labelled with a unique molecular identifier. TCRdb independently ran MiXCR on the 5' RACE reads; one entry per CDR3 protein. The sample contains about 6,900 distinct CDR3 sequences, around 3.8% of which appear only once.

Sequencing was performed on normal lung tissue next to the tumor, taken at surgery. V gene TRBV20-1 combines with J gene TRBJ2-3; D is undetermined. The receptor was derived from a female donor with early-stage non-small cell lung cancer. The CDR3 reads CSARLLVTDTQYF. Written as DNA, the CDR3 is TGCAGTGCTCGACTGTTAGTCACAGATACGCAGTATTTT.